The T cell receptor beta chain under discussion was sequenced for a study of T cell changes during pregnancy in multiple sclerosis. With 4 bases clipped from V and 1 base from J, the junction kept 9 bases outside the gene matches. CDR3 size: 16 residues. Germline CDR1 reads PRHDT; CDR2 reads FYEKMQ (reference sequence). TCRdb's table, derived via immunoSEQ multiplex PCR, lists solely in-frame clones and lacks some. The sample has around 26,000 clones; approximately 90% are singletons. Here the sequenced sample was CD4+ T cells from peripheral blood mononuclear cells, taken in the first trimester of pregnancy. The chain employs TRBV13 and TRBJ2-5; 7 bases map to TRBD1. The receptor's source is a female donor in good health, enrolled as a control in a pregnancy study. The CDR3 DNA is TGTGCCAGCAGCTCCCTCCCGGGACAGCTCCAAGAGACCCAGTACTTC. It specifies CASSSLPGQLQETQYF.